The rows below give T cell receptor beta chains drawn from one sample of a study of blood T cells in healthy people across ages. MiXCR, run by TCRdb on the 5' RACE reads, gives a single entry per CDR3 protein. This table holds around 1.1 million distinct CDR3 sequences, around two fifths found once. The sequencing input was blood. Receptors were obtained from a man between 18 and 29 years old in good health. Both conserved end residues are part of each CDR3. D genes are given only for firm matches. Size tells how often a clone was seen (once, few, many) or the class of an expanded clone, and some rows leave it out.

J,V,size,D,CDR3
TRBJ2-3,TRBV12-3/TRBV12-4,NA,TRBD1,CASSRRTGGEGRDTQYF
TRBJ1-1,TRBV27,NA,TRBD1,CASREDRGVNTEAFF
TRBJ2-5,TRBV12-3/TRBV12-4,NA,TRBD1,CASSADREDEQYF
NA,TRBV4-3,few,NA,CASSQDSALSYNEQYF
TRBJ2-1,TRBV6-5,many,NA,CASSLRGREQFF
TRBJ2-5,TRBV5-1,few,NA,CASSFYPGQETQYF
TRBJ2-3,TRBV6-5,NA,NA,CASSYLPASTDTQYF
TRBJ2-7,TRBV6-5,few,TRBD1,CASKTVWDRGIYEQYF
TRBJ2-5,TRBV24-1,NA,NA,CATSDLRSVGPLDETQYF
TRBJ2-1,TRBV6-5,NA,TRBD1,CASNPDRGAYNEQFF
TRBJ1-2,TRBV12-3/TRBV12-4,NA,TRBD1,CASSLEGQLPYGYTF
TRBJ1-2,TRBV5-6,NA,TRBD1,CASSFGTEIVGYTF
TRBJ1-4,TRBV7-2,few,NA,CASSPRGGDMPKLFF
TRBJ2-7,TRBV4-3,NA,TRBD2,CASSQDYSGGEETRYF
TRBJ2-1,TRBV14,NA,NA,CASSRRRGPYNEQFF
TRBJ2-1,TRBV4-1,few,NA,CASSQVTARLNNEQFF
TRBJ1-1,TRBV20-1,few,NA,CSARNLQGSGEAFF
TRBJ2-2,TRBV20-1,few,NA,CNAPGGTGELFF
TRBJ1-5,TRBV6-1,NA,NA,CASSEGESNQPQHF
TRBJ1-4,TRBV7-2,few,TRBD1,CASSSDGQVLEKLFF